The 32 T cell receptor beta chains below come from one sample, sequenced in a study of T cell responses to AZD1222 COVID-19 vaccine. Libraries were prepared by immunoSEQ multiplex PCR; TCRdb keeps only in-frame clonotypes and omits some of them. Among tens of thousands of clones listed, about 83% were seen once. The sample was peripheral blood, taken on day 0 of AZD1222 vaccination. These receptors all stem from an adult in good health.

The V and J genes are TRBV11-3 and TRBJ2-5; D may be TRBD2 (5 bases). V was cut by 5 bases and J by 4 bases, with 17 bases left in between. CDR3 size: 15 residues. From germline, CDR1 is SGHNT and CDR2 YENEEA. The CDR3 coding sequence is TGTGCCAGCAGCATTCGGGCCGGAGGTGGAGAGACCCAGTACTTC. It translates to CASSIRAGGGETQYF.

This CDR3 reads CASRGQGTETQYF. Written as DNA, the CDR3 is TGTGCCAGCCGGGGACAGGGTACGGAGACCCAGTACTTC. V and J are TRBV28 and TRBJ2-5; TRBD1 agrees at 9 bases. CDR1 and CDR2 from the germline V gene are MDHEN and SYDVKM. CDR3 length: 13 residues. V was pared by 8 bases and J by 5 bases, with 6 bases of the junction left unmatched.

This rearrangement joins TRBV7-7 to TRBJ1-3; 9 nucleotides align to TRBD1. The CDR3 runs to 15 residues. Trimming at V came to 5 bases and at J to 3 bases, leaving 5 bases not matched to a gene. Germline assignment: CDR1 SSHAT and CDR2 FNYEAQ (reference sequence). In DNA form, the CDR3 reads TGTGCCAGCAGCCCCGGGACAGGGTATGGAAACACCATATATTTT. The encoded protein is CASSPGTGYGNTIYF.

This chain uses TRBV6-5 with TRBJ1-2; D unclear. Germline V CDR1 and CDR2: MNHEY, SVGAGI. Trimming shortened V by 2 bases and J by 2 bases, and 9 bases separated the two germline ends. This CDR3 region has 14 residues. CDR3 nucleotide sequence: TGTGCCAGCAGTTACGCGGGATACAACTATGGCTACACCTTC. Protein product: CASSYAGYNYGYTF.

The J gene is TRBJ2-1, the V gene TRBV11-3; a possible D gene is TRBD1 (5 bases). CDR3 length equals 14 residues. Germline lookup yields CDR1 SGHNT and CDR2 YENEEA. Trimming took off 1 base at V and 2 bases at J, with 6 bases between the two ends. CDR3 nucleotides: TGTGCCAGCAGCTTAGTAGGGGCCTACAATGAGCAGTTCTTC. Its translation: CASSLVGAYNEQFF.

The chain joins TRBV16 to TRBJ2-7, with D unresolved. Germline values: CDR1 KGHSY, CDR2 FQNENV. Trimming took off 1 base at V and 0 bases at J, with 7 bases between the two ends. The CDR3 loop spans 14 amino acids. CDR3 sequence: CASSQYDGSYEQYF. CDR3 sequence (DNA): TGTGCCAGCAGCCAATACGATGGCTCCTACGAGCAGTACTTC.

V is TRBV11-2 and J is TRBJ1-1; D is perhaps TRBD1 (6 bases). Germline loops: CDR1 SGHAT, CDR2 FQNNGV. This CDR3 spans 14 amino acids. V shed 4 bases and J shed 1 base, with 10 bases lying between them. The CDR3 reads CASSSGVRNTEAFF. The CDR3 nucleotides are TGTGCCAGCAGCTCAGGGGTTCGGAACACTGAAGCTTTCTTT. Full variable domain (outside the CDR3, taken from reference TRBV11-2 and TRBJ1-1): EAGVAQSPRYKIIEKRQSVAFWCNPISGHATLYWYQQILGQGPKLLIQFQNNGVVDDSQLPKDRFSAERLKGVDSTLKIQPAKLEDSAVYLCASSSGVRNTEAFFGQGTRLTVV.

The chain couples TRBV2 to TRBJ2-3, with D possibly matching TRBD1 (6 bases). Germline loops: CDR1 SNHLY, CDR2 FYNNEI. The V gene lost 8 bases and the J gene lost 3 bases, with 12 bases spanning the gap. The CDR3 consists of 13 residues. The CDR3 coding sequence is TGTGCCAGCCGCACAGGGTTTACAGATACGCAGTATTTT. This sequence encodes CASRTGFTDTQYF. The variable domain in full, completed from reference TRBV2 and TRBJ2-3, reads EPEVTQTPSHQVTQMGQEVILRCVPISNHLYFYWYRQILGQKVEFLVSFYNNEISEKSEIFDDQFSVERPDGSNFTLKIRSTKLEDSAMYFCASRTGFTDTQYFGPGTRLTVL.

This clone was detected only once. The chain recombines TRBV18 with TRBJ2-5; D perhaps matches TRBD1 (6 bases). The V gene lost 0 bases and the J gene lost 5 bases, with 10 bases spanning the gap. There are 14 residues in the CDR3. Germline V gene lookup returns CDR1 KGHSH and CDR2 LQKENI. CDR3 amino acids: CASSPPQGWETQYF. The CDR3 DNA sequence: TGTGCCAGCTCACCACCCCAGGGGTGGGAGACCCAGTACTTC.

The V call is TRBV11-2, the J call TRBJ2-5; D may be TRBD1 or TRBD2 (5 bases each). Germline V gives CDR1 SGHAT, CDR2 FQNNGV. Trimming removed 5 bases at V and 0 bases at J, with 13 bases between. This CDR3 is 15 amino acids long. The CDR3 DNA reads as TGTGCCAGCAGCGCCGGGACGGCCCACCAAGAGACCCAGTACTTC. Residues: CASSAGTAHQETQYF.

Concerning this clone: Germline and junction disagree at one end, which may indicate a read error. The chain links TRBV11-2 to TRBJ2-1; 10 nucleotides agree with TRBD1. This CDR3 is 12 amino acids long. Germline V gene lookup returns CDR1 SGHAT and CDR2 FQNNGV. The chain's CDR3 is CASSPGWTGGLF. Here the CDR3 DNA reads TGTGCCAGCAGCCCAGGGTGGACAGGGGGGCTCTTC.

This rearrangement joins TRBV27 to TRBJ2-3; the match to TRBD1 covers 7 bases. The CDR3 contains 15 residues. The trim removed 5 bases at V and 4 bases at J, leaving 9 bases unmatched. Germline loops: CDR1 MNHEY, CDR2 SMNVEV (reference sequence). CDR3 protein: CASSRSTGSPDTQYF. CDR3 nucleotides: TGTGCCAGCAGTCGATCGACAGGGAGCCCAGATACGCAGTATTTT.

The rearrangement joins TRBV7-2 to TRBJ1-4; TRBD1 aligns across 10 bases. The CDR3 runs 15 residues. CDR1 is SGHTA, CDR2 FQGNSA, per germline. The V and J ends lost 5 bases and 6 bases, in that order; junction bases with no gene match: 6. CDR3 nucleotides: TGTGCCAGCAGCACTCCGGGACAGGGGCATGAAAAACTGTTTTTT. Its protein is CASSTPGQGHEKLFF.

The chain couples TRBV28 to TRBJ2-3; 7 bases agree with TRBD2. The V and J ends lost 3 bases and 0 bases, in that order; junction bases with no gene match: 9. The CDR3 is 17 residues long. Germline CDR1 MDHEN, CDR2 SYDVKM. The CDR3 loop is CASSLGSGSSSTDTQYF. Written as DNA, the CDR3 is TGTGCCAGCAGTTTGGGTAGCGGGTCATCTAGCACAGATACGCAGTATTTT. The complete variable domain, with remaining parts taken from reference TRBV28 and TRBJ2-3, reads DVKVTQSSRYLVKRTGEKVFLECVQDMDHENMFWYRQDPGLGLRLIYFSYDVKMKEKGDIPEGYSVSREKKERFSLILESASTNQTSMYLCASSLGSGSSSTDTQYFGPGTRLTVL.

This clone was seen just once. The chain carries TRBV5-1 and TRBJ2-7; a weak D match, TRBD2 (6 bases). The CDR3 runs to 14 residues. V dropped 4 bases and J dropped 7 bases, with 18 bases sitting between them. Germline CDR1 is SGHRS and CDR2 is YFSETQ. The CDR3 reads CASSPQTSLGEQYF. CDR3 nucleotides: TGCGCCAGCAGCCCCCAAACTAGCTTGGGGGAGCAGTACTTC.

The genes are TRBV5-6 and TRBJ2-2; D is possibly TRBD1 (5 bases). Between the trimmed V and J ends, which lost 2 bases and 1 base, there was a span of 18 bases. This CDR3 is 18 amino acids long. In germline, CDR1 is SGHDT, CDR2 YYEEEE. The CDR3 coding sequence is TGTGCCAGCAGCTTAAGAACAGACAGCTACCTGAACACCGGGGAGCTGTTTTTT. Protein product: CASSLRTDSYLNTGELFF.

The chain carries TRBV30 and TRBJ1-2; the D gene is possibly TRBD1 (5 bases). Trimming cost V 8 bases and J 8 bases, with 15 bases left between them. The CDR3 contains 11 residues. Looked up from germline, CDR1 is GTSNPN and CDR2 is SVGIG (reference sequence). The CDR3 nucleotides are TGTGCCGGCAGGGAGCAAGGCGGCTACACCTTC. Its protein is CAGREQGGYTF.

The CDR3 protein is CASSEGTGGPYGYTF. DNA of the CDR3: TGTGCCAGCAGTGAAGGGACAGGGGGTCCCTATGGCTACACCTTC. V and J are TRBV25-1 and TRBJ1-2, with 11 bases identical to TRBD1. There are 15 residues in the CDR3. Germline V lookup: CDR1 MGHDK, CDR2 SYGVNS. Losses at the gene ends were 2 bases for V and 4 bases for J; bases not matched to a gene: 3.

This clone was recorded a few times. The genes are TRBV6-5 and TRBJ2-7; D possibly matches TRBD1 or TRBD2 (5 bases each). Trimming took 7 bases from V and 7 from J, leaving 20 bases between them. CDR3 size: 14 residues. CDR1 and CDR2 (germline): MNHEY, SVGAGI. The DNA of the CDR3 is TGTGCCAGCACGGGGCGATCACCCCCAACGGAGCAGTACTTC. Its protein is CASTGRSPPTEQYF.

This CDR3 is CASSPTAWTGATYEQYF. The CDR3 nucleotides read TGTGCCAGCAGCCCCACGGCTTGGACAGGGGCCACCTACGAGCAGTACTTC. The chain links TRBV7-2 to TRBJ2-7; 9 bases align to TRBD1. This CDR3 comprises 17 residues. With V trimmed by 5 bases and J by 2 bases, 13 bases remained unmatched. Germline V gene data show CDR1 as SGHTA and CDR2 as FQGNSA.

V usage is TRBV11-2 and J usage is TRBJ2-1, with a tentative D call TRBD2 (5 bases). The germline gives CDR1 SGHAT, CDR2 FQNNGV. The CDR3 consists of 13 residues. V was shortened by 0 bases and J by 9 bases, with 9 bases between the two germline ends. The CDR3: CASSLERGIEQFF. The CDR3, as DNA: TGTGCCAGCAGCTTAGAACGGGGAATTGAGCAGTTCTTC.

The chain has TRBV6-4 and TRBJ2-1; 7 bases are a match to TRBD2. Per germline, CDR1 MRHNA and CDR2 SNTAGT. This CDR3 has 12 residues. With V trimmed by 3 bases and J by 12 bases, 5 bases remained unmatched. The CDR3 here is CASSEGGSVQFF. CDR3 DNA: TGTGCCAGCAGTGAGGGCGGGAGCGTGCAGTTCTTC.

This chain joins TRBV7-9 and TRBJ2-1; 11 bases fit TRBD2. Per the germline V gene, CDR1 is SEHNR and CDR2 is FQNEAQ (reference sequence). Trimming at V came to 0 bases and at J to 7 bases, leaving 14 bases not matched to a gene. The CDR3 is made up of 19 amino acids. The CDR3 DNA reads TGTGCCAGCAGCTTAGCGGGGGCCGCTAGCGGGGGGCTAGGTAATGAGCAGTTCTTC. This codes for CASSLAGAASGGLGNEQFF.

The rearrangement uses TRBV2 and TRBJ2-3; 11 bases are shared with TRBD2. Germline V gene data show CDR1 as SNHLY and CDR2 as FYNNEI. V shed 6 bases and J 6 bases; nucleotides not matched to a gene: 14. The CDR3 runs 17 residues. Here the CDR3 reads CASSVLGTSGPGDTQYF. DNA for the CDR3: TGTGCCAGCAGCGTCCTAGGGACTAGCGGACCGGGGGATACGCAGTATTTT.

The chain couples TRBV28 to TRBJ1-3; D remains ambiguous. The V and J ends lost 5 bases and 4 bases respectively, with 12 bases between them. Germline CDR1 reads MDHEN; CDR2 reads SYDVKM. CDR3 length: 14 residues. In DNA form, the CDR3 reads TGTGCCAGCAGTCCCAGCGGGGTGGGAAACACCATATATTTT. Protein: CASSPSGVGNTIYF.

The chain recombines TRBV2 with TRBJ2-7, with D perhaps matching TRBD1 or TRBD2 (6 bases each). The V end lost 6 bases, the J end lost 4 bases, and 13 bases lay between the germline ends. The germline V gene has CDR1 SNHLY and CDR2 FYNNEI. The CDR3 contains 13 residues. The CDR3 DNA sequence: TGTGCCAGCAGGATCACGGGGGCGTACGAGCAGTACGTC. Residues: CASRITGAYEQYV.

This rearrangement joins TRBV7-8 to TRBJ2-5; TRBD1 might be the D (5 bases). This CDR3 contains 16 residues. The V end lost 3 bases, the J end lost 2 bases, and 16 bases lay between the germline ends. Germline V gene lookup returns CDR1 SGHVS and CDR2 FQNEAQ. In DNA, the CDR3 is TGTGCCAGCAGCTTGGGTGTAGGGGTGATACAAGAGACCCAGTACTTC. Protein: CASSLGVGVIQETQYF.

The V and J genes are TRBV3-1 (or the pseudogene TRBV3-2) and TRBJ1-2; no clear D gene. The ends were cut back, 1 base at V and 5 bases at J, with 5 bases in the middle. Germline V lookup: CDR1 LGHDT, CDR2 YNNKEL (reference sequence). This CDR3 is 12 amino acids long. CDR3 protein: CASSQASYGYTF. In nucleotides, the CDR3 is TGTGCCAGCAGCCAAGCATCGTATGGCTACACCTTC.

V is TRBV7-8 and J is TRBJ1-5; no clear D gene. Germline V CDR1 and CDR2: SGHVS, FQNEAQ. Trimming removed 5 bases at V and 3 bases at J, with 14 bases between. The CDR3 runs to 15 residues. In DNA form, the CDR3 reads TGTGCCAGCAGCCCCGGCACGGTACACAATCAGCCCCAGCATTTT. Its translation is CASSPGTVHNQPQHF.

The V gene is TRBV5-4, the J gene TRBJ1-4, with 10 bases fitting TRBD1. This CDR3 has 16 amino acids. The germline gives CDR1 SGHNT, CDR2 YYREEE (reference sequence). J lost 0 bases, V lost 2 bases, and 1 base had no gene match. CDR3 residues: CASSFGTGATNEKLFF. The CDR3 nucleotides read TGTGCCAGCAGCTTTGGGACAGGGGCAACTAATGAAAAACTGTTTTTT.

The chain carries TRBV11-2 and TRBJ1-4, with D perhaps TRBD1 (5 bases). Germline assignment: CDR1 SGHAT and CDR2 FQNNGV. The V end lost 5 bases, the J end lost 2 bases, and 18 bases lay between the germline ends. The CDR3 totals 17 residues. CDR3 residues: CASSRGTFLGTNEKLFF. CDR3 sequence (DNA): TGTGCCAGCAGCCGCGGGACTTTTCTAGGGACTAATGAAAAACTGTTTTTT. Filled out from reference TRBV11-2 and TRBJ1-4, the complete variable domain reads EAGVAQSPRYKIIEKRQSVAFWCNPISGHATLYWYQQILGQGPKLLIQFQNNGVVDDSQLPKDRFSAERLKGVDSTLKIQPAKLEDSAVYLCASSRGTFLGTNEKLFFGSGTQLSVL.

The chain joins TRBV5-4 to TRBJ2-3; D might be TRBD1 (6 bases). Deletions cut 5 bases from V and 6 bases from J, with 25 bases between. This CDR3 contains 17 residues. Germline CDR1 reads SGHNT; CDR2 reads YYREEE (reference sequence). The CDR3 loop reads CASRPEGDIRNSDTQYF. In nucleotides, the CDR3 is TGTGCCAGCAGACCGGAAGGGGACATCCGAAACTCGGATACGCAGTATTTT.